Each of the 2 T cell receptor beta chains below was sequenced from the same sample in a study of shared clonotypes between healthy human individuals. Assay used: immunoSEQ multiplex PCR; TCRdb lists only in-frame clones, some missing. The sample yields a few hundred thousand clones, roughly four fifths seen once. The sample comprised PBMCs. The source is a woman aged 40 to 55 in good health. Some clones in this sample may be carry-over from other donors' samples.

This clone was found once. V usage is TRBV5-1 and J usage is TRBJ2-2; 9 bases line up with TRBD1. V was pared by 4 bases and J by 7 bases, with 8 bases of the junction left unmatched. Germline V lookup: CDR1 SGHRS, CDR2 YFSETQ. The CDR3 loop spans 15 amino acids. This CDR3 reads CASSLGTGRGGELFF. Written as DNA, the CDR3 is TGCGCCAGCAGCCTCGGGACAGGGAGAGGCGGGGAGCTGTTTTTT.

The rearrangement links TRBV7-3 to TRBJ2-3; the match to TRBD2 covers 11 bases. The germline V gene has CDR1 SGHTA and CDR2 FQGTGA. The CDR3 sequence is 15 residues long. Losses at the gene ends were 5 bases for V and 4 bases for J; bases not matched to a gene: 5. Here the CDR3 reads CASSVTSGSADTQYF. The CDR3 DNA is TGTGCCAGCAGCGTCACTAGCGGGAGCGCAGATACGCAGTATTTT.